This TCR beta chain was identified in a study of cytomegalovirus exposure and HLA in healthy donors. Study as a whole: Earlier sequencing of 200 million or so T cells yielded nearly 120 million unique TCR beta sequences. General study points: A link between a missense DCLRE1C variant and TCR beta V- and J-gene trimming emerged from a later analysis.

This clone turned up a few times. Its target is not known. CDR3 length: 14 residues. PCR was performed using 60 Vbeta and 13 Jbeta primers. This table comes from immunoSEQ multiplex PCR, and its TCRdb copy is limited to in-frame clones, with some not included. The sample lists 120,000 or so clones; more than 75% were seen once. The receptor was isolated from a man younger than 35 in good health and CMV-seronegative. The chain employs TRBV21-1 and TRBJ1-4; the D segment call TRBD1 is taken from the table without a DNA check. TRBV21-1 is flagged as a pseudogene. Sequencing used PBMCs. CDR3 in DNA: TGTGCCAGCAGCAGGGACAGGGAATATGAAAAACTGTTTTTT. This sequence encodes CASSRDREYEKLFF.